The T cell receptor (beta chain) under discussion was sequenced for a study of shared clonotypes between healthy human individuals. The ends lost 4 bases at V and 4 bases at J; junction bases unmatched: 13. The CDR3 extends over 18 amino acids. Germline V gene sequence: CDR1 SGHDN, CDR2 FVKESK. Each replicate PCR on the sorted subsets used roughly 190 ng DNA (around 30,000 T cell genomes). TCRdb's copy holds only in-frame clones and misses some; the assay was immunoSEQ multiplex PCR. The sample records approximately 710,000 clones, roughly 87% being singletons. Sequencing was carried out using memory CD8+ T cells from PBMCs. Subset denoted: CD45RO+ cells pooled with CCR7-negative TemRA cells. This TCR came from a man in his late teens or twenties in good health. Some clones in this sample may be carry-over from other donors' samples. J is TRBJ2-5 and V is TRBV14; TRBD2 aligns across 12 bases. The CDR3 is CASSLRLAGVQGRETQYF. CDR3 DNA sequence: TGTGCCAGCAGCCTCAGACTAGCGGGAGTTCAAGGGCGAGAGACCCAGTACTTC.